Below, 5 T cell receptor beta chains from the same sample are listed, as sequenced in a study of blood T cells in healthy people across ages. Using a J-beta primer mix together with a sample-barcoded 5' primer, a second PCR was run for 7 to 11 cycles. One entry per CDR3 protein, called by TCRdb with MiXCR from the 5' RACE reads. Found here are 780,000 or so distinct CDR3 sequences, roughly 56% of them singletons; the top ten hold 25% to 30%. The sequenced sample was blood. These receptors were obtained from a man in his forties or fifties in good health.

Notes on this clonotype: The junction departs from germline at one end; a sequencing error may be responsible. This chain connects TRBV2 to TRBJ2-4, with 10 bases fitting TRBD1. The assigned J gene may be wrong: the sequence end matches TRBJ2-7 better. CDR1 is SNHLY, CDR2 FYNNEI, per germline. The CDR3 loop spans 13 amino acids. CDR3: CADRGQGSYEQYF. The CDR3, as DNA: TGCGCCGACAGGGGACAGGGGAGCTACGAGCAGTACTTC.

This clonotype was detected many times. V usage is TRBV11-3 and J usage is TRBJ2-7; D perhaps matches TRBD2 (5 bases). V was cut by 0 bases and J by 0 bases, with 9 bases left in between. The germline CDR1 and CDR2 sequences are SGHNT and YENEEA. The CDR3 runs 15 residues. CDR3 nucleotide sequence: TGTGCCAGCAGCTTAGATCCGGGGAGCTCCTACGAGCAGTACTTC. Its protein is CASSLDPGSSYEQYF.

The chain has TRBV3-1 and TRBJ2-5; maybe TRBD2 (6 bases). The DNA end lines up better with TRBJ2-7; the J call may be wrong. CDR1 and CDR2 (germline): LGHDT, YNNKEL (reference sequence). The CDR3 is 13 amino acids. CDR3 sequence: CASNVGGINEQYF. DNA for the CDR3: TGTGCCAGCAACGTAGGAGGGATAAACGAGCAGTACTTC.

The chain is built from TRBV12-3 or TRBV12-4 and TRBJ2-5, with 9 bases identical to TRBD1. This CDR3 is 15 amino acids long. V gave up 3 bases and J gave up 2 bases; unmatched junction bases: 4. The CDR3 DNA is TGTGCCAGCAGTTTGGCGACAGGGGGTCAAGAGACCCAGTACTTC. It specifies CASSLATGGQETQYF.

This chain links TRBV7-6 with TRBJ2-7; no definite D call. CDR1 is SGHVS, CDR2 FNYEAQ, per germline. Trimming removed 5 bases at V and 0 bases at J, with 14 bases between. There are 15 residues in the CDR3. The CDR3 loop reads CASSPSFLRSYEQYF. The CDR3 DNA sequence: TGTGCCAGCAGCCCCTCTTTCCTGCGCTCCTACGAGCAGTACTTC.